These T cell receptor beta chains were read from a single sample in a study of blood T cell repertoires in COVID-19. Sequencing was performed with immunoSEQ multiplex PCR; in TCRdb, only in-frame clones are kept and a portion is missing. The repertoire holds just over 150,000 clones, with approximately 79% as singletons. Input material: peripheral blood. Receptors originate from a woman between 35 and 50 years old with COVID-19, enrolled during active disease. CDR3s include the opening cysteine and the closing phenylalanine or tryptophan. Each record gives: CDR3 protein, CDR3 DNA, CDR3 length, V gene, J gene, D gene, clone size. The D gene is left open where the match is weak. For some rows the clone size is stated as once, few or many, or as a class when expanded; others skip it.

CDR3 protein: CASSRSRRTGEVYGYTF
CDR3 DNA: TGTGCCAGCAGCCGCTCCAGACGGACAGGGGAGGTCTATGGCTACACCTTC
CDR3 length: 17
V gene: TRBV7-3
J gene: TRBJ1-2
D gene: TRBD1
clone size: NA

CDR3 protein: CASTFRGYEKLFF
CDR3 DNA: TGTGCCAGCACGTTCAGGGGTTATGAAAAACTGTTTTTT
CDR3 length: 13
V gene: TRBV28
J gene: TRBJ1-4
D gene: NA
clone size: once

CDR3 protein: CSASDLNEQYF
CDR3 DNA: TGCAGTGCTAGTGATCTTAACGAGCAGTACTTC
CDR3 length: 11
V gene: TRBV20-1
J gene: TRBJ2-7
D gene: NA
clone size: medium-sized

CDR3 protein: CSVDVRGGNEQFF
CDR3 DNA: TGCAGCGTTGATGTGCGGGGGGGCAATGAGCAGTTCTTC
CDR3 length: 13
V gene: TRBV29-1
J gene: TRBJ2-1
D gene: TRBD2
clone size: NA

CDR3 protein: CASSLDSGGGTGELFF
CDR3 DNA: TGTGCTAGCAGCTTAGACTCGGGGGGTGGCACCGGGGAGCTGTTTTTT
CDR3 length: 16
V gene: TRBV7-7
J gene: TRBJ2-2
D gene: TRBD2
clone size: NA

CDR3 protein: CASSYRGRATDTQYF
CDR3 DNA: TGTGCCAGCAGCTACAGGGGGCGCGCCACAGATACGCAGTATTTT
CDR3 length: 15
V gene: TRBV5-4
J gene: TRBJ2-3
D gene: TRBD1
clone size: NA

CDR3 protein: CASSVSGLAVGETQYF
CDR3 DNA: TGTGCCAGCAGCGTATCAGGGCTAGCGGTTGGAGAGACCCAGTACTTC
CDR3 length: 16
V gene: TRBV9
J gene: TRBJ2-5
D gene: TRBD2
clone size: NA

CDR3 protein: CASITPGAGELFF
CDR3 DNA: TGTGCCAGCATCACTCCGGGGGCCGGGGAGCTGTTTTTT
CDR3 length: 13
V gene: TRBV12-3/TRBV12-4
J gene: TRBJ2-2
D gene: NA
clone size: NA

CDR3 protein: CASSPLSLTGGNEQFF
CDR3 DNA: TGTGCCAGCTCACCACTATCCCTCACAGGGGGCAATGAGCAGTTCTTC
CDR3 length: 16
V gene: TRBV18
J gene: TRBJ2-1
D gene: TRBD1
clone size: few

CDR3 protein: CASRTGNTEAFF
CDR3 DNA: TGTGCCAGCCGGACAGGGAACACTGAAGCTTTCTTT
CDR3 length: 12
V gene: TRBV19
J gene: TRBJ1-1
D gene: TRBD1
clone size: once

CDR3 protein: CASSYTSALGETQYF
CDR3 DNA: TGCGCCAGCAGCTATACTAGCGCCCTTGGGGAGACCCAGTACTTC
CDR3 length: 15
V gene: TRBV5-1
J gene: TRBJ2-5
D gene: TRBD2
clone size: NA

CDR3 protein: CASGGSGANVLTF
CDR3 DNA: TGTGCCAGCGGGGGGTCTGGGGCCAACGTCCTGACTTTC
CDR3 length: 13
V gene: TRBV6-5
J gene: TRBJ2-6
D gene: NA
clone size: NA

CDR3 protein: CASSSRAGGTDTQYF
CDR3 DNA: TGTGCCAGCAGCTCCCGGGCGGGGGGCACAGATACGCAGTATTTT
CDR3 length: 15
V gene: TRBV11-3
J gene: TRBJ2-3
D gene: TRBD2
clone size: NA

CDR3 protein: CASSPRGLAGATGELFF
CDR3 DNA: TGTGCCAGCAGTCCCAGAGGACTAGCGGGAGCCACCGGGGAGCTGTTTTTT
CDR3 length: 17
V gene: TRBV28
J gene: TRBJ2-2
D gene: TRBD2
clone size: few

CDR3 protein: CASSFRTEGNYGYTF
CDR3 DNA: TGTGCCAGCAGCTTCAGGACGGAGGGAAACTATGGCTACACCTTC
CDR3 length: 15
V gene: TRBV7-2
J gene: TRBJ1-2
D gene: NA
clone size: NA

CDR3 protein: CASSLGGAGYGYTF
CDR3 DNA: TGTGCCAGCAGCTTAGGGGGGGCTGGCTATGGCTACACCTTC
CDR3 length: 14
V gene: TRBV28
J gene: TRBJ1-2
D gene: NA
clone size: NA

CDR3 protein: CSVVVEEAFF
CDR3 DNA: TGCAGCGTTGTTGTTGAGGAAGCTTTCTTT
CDR3 length: 10
V gene: TRBV29-1
J gene: TRBJ1-1
D gene: NA
clone size: NA

CDR3 protein: CASRRQTVGTEAFF
CDR3 DNA: TGTGCCAGCAGAAGGCAGACTGTGGGCACTGAAGCTTTCTTT
CDR3 length: 14
V gene: TRBV27
J gene: TRBJ1-1
D gene: NA
clone size: NA

CDR3 protein: CASSLENYGYTF
CDR3 DNA: TGTGCCAGCAGCCTGGAGAACTATGGCTACACCTTC
CDR3 length: 12
V gene: TRBV7-9
J gene: TRBJ1-2
D gene: NA
clone size: NA

CDR3 protein: CASSRPQGATDTQYF
CDR3 DNA: TGTGCCAGTAGCCGGCCTCAGGGGGCAACAGATACGCAGTATTTT
CDR3 length: 15
V gene: TRBV19
J gene: TRBJ2-3
D gene: TRBD1
clone size: NA

CDR3 protein: CASRDASPTYEQYF
CDR3 DNA: TGTGCCAGCCGGGATGCTAGCCCAACCTACGAGCAGTACTTC
CDR3 length: 14
V gene: TRBV27
J gene: TRBJ2-7
D gene: NA
clone size: NA

CDR3 protein: CASSTTDNSPLHF
CDR3 DNA: TGTGCCAGTAGTACGACAGACAATTCACCCCTCCACTTT
CDR3 length: 13
V gene: TRBV19
J gene: TRBJ1-6
D gene: NA
clone size: NA

CDR3 protein: CASSFPSGGNNEQFF
CDR3 DNA: TGTGCCAGCAGCTTTCCTAGCGGGGGGAACAATGAGCAGTTCTTC
CDR3 length: 15
V gene: TRBV5-4
J gene: TRBJ2-1
D gene: TRBD2
clone size: NA

CDR3 protein: CASRAWGSGSNQPQHF
CDR3 DNA: TGTGCCAGCAGAGCATGGGGCAGTGGTAGCAATCAGCCCCAGCATTTT
CDR3 length: 16
V gene: TRBV27
J gene: TRBJ1-5
D gene: NA
clone size: NA

CDR3 protein: CASSQVGGGYTF
CDR3 DNA: TGTGCCAGCAGCCAAGTAGGGGGCGGCTACACCTTC
CDR3 length: 12
V gene: TRBV3-1/TRBV3-2
J gene: TRBJ1-2
D gene: TRBD1
clone size: few